This entry is about one TCR beta chain. The sample originates from a study of identical twins. The CDR3 sequence is 16 residues long. V was cut by 0 bases and J by 6 bases, with 16 bases left in between. Looked up from germline, CDR1 is SGHRS and CDR2 is YFSETQ. TCRdb passed the 5' RACE reads through MiXCR, listing each CDR3 protein once. Among about 1.7 million distinct CDR3 sequences listed, about 31% were seen once. The TCR comes from a newborn girl in good health. Sequences were obtained from cord blood. The V and J genes are TRBV5-1 and TRBJ2-1, with D perhaps matching TRBD1 or TRBD2 (5 bases each). As DNA, the CDR3 is TGCGCCAGCAGCTTGGGGCTTAGGGGACCTACCAATGAGCAGTTCTTC. This codes for CASSLGLRGPTNEQFF.